The 30 T cell receptor beta chains listed next were all sequenced from one sample in a study of T cells expressing NK-cell markers. One entry per CDR3 protein, without DNA, is what TCRdb gives after re-calling the 5' RACE reads. The specimen's table records 350,000 to 450,000 distinct CDR3 sequences. The sequencing input was blood T cells: a sorted CD56 or NKG2C T cell subset, CD4+ or CD8+ T cells, or bulk PBMC T cells (not recorded which). Receptors originate from a man aged 18-75 years in good health.

The chain joins TRBV29-1 to TRBJ2-5. In germline, CDR1 is SQVTM, CDR2 ANQGSEA. This CDR3 spans 13 amino acids. The chain's CDR3 is CSVEDFTGETQYF.

The chain has TRBV6-4 and TRBJ1-2; lacking DNA, the TRBD1 call made by TCRdb goes unchecked. Germline V lookup: CDR1 MRHNA, CDR2 SNTAGT. The CDR3 has 14 residues. The CDR3 sequence: CASSDTPGRYGYTF.

The V and J genes are TRBV7-9 and TRBJ2-1; with no DNA, the TCRdb D assignment of TRBD2 cannot be verified. Looked up from germline, CDR1 is SEHNR and CDR2 is FQNEAQ (reference sequence). The CDR3 length is 13 residues. The chain's CDR3 is CASSSGVLNEQFF.

The CDR3 is CASSLATGTGGYTF. The gene calls are TRBV5-1 and TRBJ1-2; the TCRdb call, TRBD1, lacks DNA for checking. This CDR3 has 14 residues. Germline-derived CDR1 and CDR2 are SGHRS and YFSETQ. The complete variable domain, with remaining parts taken from reference TRBV5-1 and TRBJ1-2, reads KAGVTQTPRYLIKTRGQQVTLSCSPISGHRSVSWYQQTPGQGLQFLFEYFSETQRNKGNFPGRFSGRQFSNSRSEMNVSTLELGDSALYLCASSLATGTGGYTFGSGTRLTVV.

V usage is TRBV20-1 and J usage is TRBJ2-7; there is no DNA to check the TCRdb D call of TRBD2. Germline V gene sequence: CDR1 DFQATT, CDR2 SNEGSKA (reference sequence). The CDR3 runs to 17 residues. The CDR3 sequence: CSVSWTSGATSSYEQYF.

This chain links TRBV2 with TRBJ2-3; without DNA, the TCRdb call of TRBD1 cannot be checked. Germline values: CDR1 SNHLY, CDR2 FYNNEI. CDR3 length: 14 amino acids. The CDR3 here is CASRRGVGEGTQYF.

V and J are TRBV27 and TRBJ2-7; with no DNA, the TCRdb D assignment of TRBD1 cannot be verified. The CDR3 runs to 15 residues. The germline gives CDR1 MNHEY, CDR2 SMNVEV (reference sequence). The CDR3 sequence: CASSSKTAPSYEQYF.

The chain combines TRBV7-6 with TRBJ1-2. Germline lookup yields CDR1 SGHVS and CDR2 FNYEAQ. The length of the CDR3 is 13 residues. CDR3 sequence reads: CASSLALFYGYTF.

V usage is TRBV5-5 and J usage is TRBJ1-2; TCRdb selects TRBD1, and the lack of DNA leaves this call unchecked. Germline CDR1 SGHKS, CDR2 YYEKEE (reference sequence). There are 15 residues in the CDR3. The CDR3 reads CASSRSLQAFYGYTF. Combining the CDR3 with reference TRBV5-5 and TRBJ1-2 gives the whole variable domain DAGVTQSPTHLIKTRGQQVTLRCSPISGHKSVSWYQQVLGQGPQFIFQYYEKEERGRGNFPDRFSARQFPNYSSELNVNALLLGDSALYLCASSRSLQAFYGYTFGSGTRLTVV.

The chain recombines TRBV28 with TRBJ1-2; the TCRdb D gene call, TRBD1, has no DNA to confirm it. CDR3 size: 14 residues. Germline V lookup: CDR1 MDHEN, CDR2 SYDVKM. This chain's CDR3 is CASSPDRVGYGYTF.

This rearrangement joins TRBV11-3 to TRBJ2-3; TCRdb picks TRBD2, but there is no DNA to check that call. Germline values: CDR1 SGHNT, CDR2 YENEEA. The CDR3 contains 16 residues. This CDR3 reads CASSHRTSGSMNTQYF.

The chain links TRBV6-1 to TRBJ1-1; TCRdb gives TRBD1 as the D gene, but with no DNA this cannot be confirmed. The germline gives CDR1 MNHNS, CDR2 SASEGT. CDR3 length: 14 residues. The CDR3 here is CASSDRVLNTEAFF.

This rearrangement joins TRBV2 to TRBJ1-2; TCRdb proposes TRBD1, but this gene call is untestable without DNA. Germline-derived CDR1 and CDR2 are SNHLY and FYNNEI. This CDR3 contains 13 residues. CDR3 protein: CASSEYLGGGYTF.

V gene TRBV27 combines with J gene TRBJ2-7; there is no DNA to check the TCRdb D call of TRBD1. Per the germline V gene, CDR1 is MNHEY and CDR2 is SMNVEV (reference sequence). The CDR3 has 14 residues. The chain's CDR3 is CASSLSLRAGEQYF.

V usage is TRBV7-9 and J usage is TRBJ2-7. Germline CDR1 is SEHNR and CDR2 is FQNEAQ (reference sequence). This CDR3 is 13 amino acids long. The chain's CDR3 is CASSLGLSYEQYF.

J is TRBJ2-5 and V is TRBV5-1; TCRdb's D call of TRBD1 is untestable without DNA. The germline CDR1 and CDR2 sequences are SGHRS and YFSETQ. The CDR3 covers 14 residues. This chain's CDR3 is CASSLGQGLWAQYF.

This rearrangement joins TRBV7-8 to TRBJ1-6. The CDR3 covers 17 residues. CDR1 is SGHVS and CDR2 is FQNEAQ in the germline V gene. The CDR3 sequence: CASSLVQARGGNSPLHF.

The chain uses TRBV14 and TRBJ1-2; lacking DNA, the TRBD1 call made by TCRdb goes unchecked. The CDR3 covers 15 residues. Germline V gene lookup returns CDR1 SGHDN and CDR2 FVKESK. CDR3 protein: CASSQERTPLGGYTF.

The V and J genes are TRBV6-5 and TRBJ1-3; there is no DNA to check the TCRdb D call of TRBD1. The length of the CDR3 is 16 residues. Germline-derived CDR1 and CDR2 are MNHEY and SVGAGI. CDR3 sequence: CASSYSSTGSGNTIYF.

The chain recombines TRBV3-1 with TRBJ2-6. Germline assignment: CDR1 LGHDT and CDR2 YNNKEL (reference sequence). The length of the CDR3 is 14 residues. CDR3 residues: CASSQGTGANVLTF.

The rearrangement joins TRBV5-1 to TRBJ1-2; the TCRdb D gene call, TRBD1, has no DNA to confirm it. The CDR3 is 13 residues long. CDR1 is SGHRS, CDR2 YFSETQ, per germline. CDR3 region: CASSPPWGEGYTF.

The chain has TRBV24-1 and TRBJ1-4; with no DNA, the TCRdb D assignment of TRBD1 cannot be verified. Germline V gives CDR1 KGHDR, CDR2 SFDVKD. CDR3 size: 16 residues. CDR3 sequence reads: CATSDPGTGSNEKLFF.

The gene calls are TRBV7-9 and TRBJ2-5. Germline V gene sequence: CDR1 SEHNR, CDR2 FQNEAQ (reference sequence). The CDR3 covers 15 residues. CDR3 protein: CASSSGFGSGETQYF.

The chain combines TRBV7-9 with TRBJ1-1. Germline CDR1 SEHNR, CDR2 FQNEAQ (reference sequence). The CDR3 length is 15 residues. The CDR3 region is CASSPTSPVGTEAFF.

This chain links TRBV7-9 with TRBJ2-1. Germline V gives CDR1 SEHNR, CDR2 FQNEAQ (reference sequence). The CDR3 runs to 13 residues. The CDR3: CASSLGLGNEQFF.

This sequence joins TRBV10-3 and TRBJ1-1; absent DNA, TCRdb's TRBD1 call cannot be checked. Germline V CDR1 and CDR2: ENHRY, SYGVKD. The CDR3 sequence is 12 residues long. CDR3 sequence reads: CAIKGMNTEAFF.

This chain joins TRBV12-3 or TRBV12-4 and TRBJ1-6; the TCRdb D gene call, TRBD1, has no DNA to confirm it. The CDR3 contains 15 residues. The CDR3 here is CASTQKGQGDSPLHF.

The rearrangement links TRBV5-4 to TRBJ2-5; checking the TCRdb D call of TRBD1 is not possible without DNA. In germline, CDR1 is SGHNT, CDR2 YYREEE (reference sequence). This CDR3 region has 15 residues. This CDR3 reads CASSVSGAVQETQYF.

The chain carries TRBV28 and TRBJ2-5. CDR3 length: 12 amino acids. Germline loops: CDR1 MDHEN, CDR2 SYDVKM. The CDR3 loop reads CASSSPTRTQYF.

This chain connects TRBV25-1 to TRBJ2-5; TCRdb picks TRBD1, but there is no DNA to check that call. The CDR3 has 14 residues. The germline CDR1 and CDR2 sequences are MGHDK and SYGVNS. The CDR3 reads CASGEQGAGETQYF.